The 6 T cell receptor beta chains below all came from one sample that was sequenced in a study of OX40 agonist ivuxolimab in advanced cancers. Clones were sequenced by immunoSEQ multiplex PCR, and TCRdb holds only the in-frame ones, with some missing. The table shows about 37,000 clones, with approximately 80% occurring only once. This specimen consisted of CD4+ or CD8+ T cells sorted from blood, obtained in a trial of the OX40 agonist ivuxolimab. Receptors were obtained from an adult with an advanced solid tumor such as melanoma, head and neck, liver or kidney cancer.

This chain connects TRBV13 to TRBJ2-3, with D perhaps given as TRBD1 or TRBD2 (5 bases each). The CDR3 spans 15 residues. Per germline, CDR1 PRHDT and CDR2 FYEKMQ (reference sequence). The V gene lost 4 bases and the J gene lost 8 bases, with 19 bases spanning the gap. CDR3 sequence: CASSSRDLSTLTQYF. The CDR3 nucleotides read TGTGCCAGCAGCTCGAGGGACCTGAGTACGCTTACGCAGTATTTT.

CDR3 sequence: CASSLSGARYEQYF. The CDR3, as DNA: TGTGCCAGCAGCCTTAGCGGGGCCCGGTACGAGCAGTACTTC. The chain couples TRBV2 to TRBJ2-5; 8 bases are shared with TRBD2. The DNA end lines up better with TRBJ2-7; the J call may be wrong. The CDR3 runs 14 residues. CDR1 and CDR2 from the germline V gene are SNHLY and FYNNEI.

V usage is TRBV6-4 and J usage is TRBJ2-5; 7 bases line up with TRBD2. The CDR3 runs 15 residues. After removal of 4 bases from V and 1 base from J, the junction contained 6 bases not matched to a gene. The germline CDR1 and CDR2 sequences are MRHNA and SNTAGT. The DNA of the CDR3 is TGTGCCAGCAGTGTCCCCGCTAGCGGCCAAGAGACCCAGTACTTC. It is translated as CASSVPASGQETQYF.

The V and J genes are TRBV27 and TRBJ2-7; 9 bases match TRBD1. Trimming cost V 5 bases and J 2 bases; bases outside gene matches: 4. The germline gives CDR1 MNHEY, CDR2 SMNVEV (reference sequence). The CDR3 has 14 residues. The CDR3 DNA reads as TGTGCCAGCAGTGACCGGACAGGGGCCTACGAGCAGTACTTC. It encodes CASSDRTGAYEQYF.

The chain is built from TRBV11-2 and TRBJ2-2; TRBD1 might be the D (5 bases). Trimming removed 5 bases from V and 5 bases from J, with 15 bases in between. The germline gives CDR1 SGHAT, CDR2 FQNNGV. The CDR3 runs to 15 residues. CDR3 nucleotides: TGTGCCAGCAGCCCCTGGGTGTCAGGGACCGGGGAGCTGTTTTTT. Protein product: CASSPWVSGTGELFF.

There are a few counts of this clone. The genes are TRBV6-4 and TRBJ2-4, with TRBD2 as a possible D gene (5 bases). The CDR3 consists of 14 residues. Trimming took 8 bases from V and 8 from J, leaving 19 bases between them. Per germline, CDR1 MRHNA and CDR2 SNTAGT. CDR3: CASAPAGDGDIQYF. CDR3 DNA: TGTGCCAGCGCGCCGGCCGGGGATGGAGACATTCAGTACTTC.